Below are 22 T cell receptor beta chains sequenced from a single sample in a study of monozygotic twins with inflammatory bowel disease. Reprocessing the 5' RACE reads, TCRdb reports a single entry for every CDR3 protein and omits DNA. The sample totals 300,000 to 450,000 distinct CDR3 sequences. Sequencing was carried out using blood. Receptor source: a human donor with ulcerative colitis or Crohn's disease, or a healthy co-twin of an affected twin (not recorded which).

The V gene is TRBV20-1, the J gene TRBJ1-5; as DNA is missing, the TRBD1 call by TCRdb cannot be tested. From germline, CDR1 is DFQATT and CDR2 SNEGSKA (reference sequence). The CDR3 length is 18 residues. The CDR3 protein is CSARSLDRGPYSNQPQHF.

CDR3 amino acids: CSASPGWSYGYTF. This chain joins TRBV20-1 and TRBJ1-2; the TCRdb call, TRBD1, lacks DNA for checking. CDR1 is DFQATT, CDR2 SNEGSKA, per germline (reference sequence). The CDR3 consists of 13 residues.

The chain recombines TRBV12-3 or TRBV12-4 with TRBJ2-1; the D call of TRBD1 rests on TCRdb alone, since no DNA is present to check it. The CDR3 length is 14 residues. CDR3 region: CASSLAGGHYEQFF.

The chain couples TRBV15 to TRBJ2-1; TCRdb gives TRBD1 as the D gene, but with no DNA this cannot be confirmed. The CDR3 runs to 15 residues. In germline, CDR1 is LNHNV, CDR2 YYDKDF (reference sequence). The CDR3 sequence: CATSRDRGGAGEQFF. Supplemented by reference TRBV15 and TRBJ2-1, the full variable domain reads DAMVIQNPRYQVTQFGKPVTLSCSQTLNHNVMYWYQQKSSQAPKLLFHYYDKDFNNEADTPDNFQSRRPNTSFCFLDIRSPGLGDTAMYLCATSRDRGGAGEQFFGPGTRLTVL.

This rearrangement joins TRBV20-1 to TRBJ2-5; absent DNA, TCRdb's TRBD1 call cannot be checked. The germline V gene has CDR1 DFQATT and CDR2 SNEGSKA (reference sequence). This CDR3 comprises 16 residues. CDR3 in amino acids: CSARDPLAGGKETQYF.

J is TRBJ2-7 and V is TRBV5-1; the D call from TCRdb, TRBD1, cannot be confirmed without DNA. The germline CDR1 and CDR2 sequences are SGHRS and YFSETQ. The CDR3 runs to 13 residues. CDR3 loop: CASSLPSSGEQYF.

The rearrangement uses TRBV7-2 and TRBJ2-7; TCRdb gives TRBD1 as the D gene, but with no DNA this cannot be confirmed. The germline CDR1 and CDR2 sequences are SGHTA and FQGNSA. The CDR3 runs to 15 residues. Here the CDR3 reads CASSLARQATYEQYF.

This sequence joins TRBV29-1 and TRBJ2-5; TCRdb names TRBD2, which stays unverified in the absence of DNA. This CDR3 is 13 amino acids long. Per germline, CDR1 SQVTM and CDR2 ANQGSEA. CDR3 residues: CSVETSGQETQYF.

This chain links TRBV4-3 with TRBJ1-2. This CDR3 has 14 amino acids. Germline V gene sequence: CDR1 LGHNA, CDR2 YSLEER. The CDR3 protein is CASSPDKGGYGYTF.

This rearrangement joins TRBV30 to TRBJ1-4. CDR1 is GTSNPN, CDR2 SVGIG, per germline (reference sequence). This CDR3 region has 14 residues. CDR3 protein: CAWSVNMGNEKLFF.

The rearrangement uses TRBV11-2 and TRBJ2-5; without DNA, the TCRdb call of TRBD2 cannot be checked. CDR3 length: 15 amino acids. CDR1 is SGHAT and CDR2 is FQNNGV in the germline V gene. This CDR3 reads CASSSSGGAPETQYF.

CDR3 sequence reads: CAWSVRGGLGYTF. The rearrangement uses TRBV30 and TRBJ1-2; there is no DNA to check the TCRdb D call of TRBD1. Germline V gene lookup returns CDR1 GTSNPN and CDR2 SVGIG (reference sequence). CDR3 length: 13 amino acids.

The genes are TRBV11-1 and TRBJ2-7; the D gene TCRdb calls, TRBD1, cannot be checked with no DNA. This CDR3 has 18 residues. The V gene's germline CDR1 is SGHAT and CDR2 FQDESV (reference sequence). This CDR3 reads CASSLAQGGTGGTYEQYF.

V and J are TRBV25-1 and TRBJ1-2; with no DNA, the TCRdb D assignment of TRBD1 cannot be verified. The CDR3 is 13 residues long. Germline V lookup: CDR1 MGHDK, CDR2 SYGVNS. The CDR3 spells CASSAPGVYGYTF.

This chain connects TRBV11-2 to TRBJ2-7; TCRdb selects TRBD1, and the lack of DNA leaves this call unchecked. CDR3 length: 19 residues. The germline V gene has CDR1 SGHAT and CDR2 FQNNGV. The CDR3 spells CASSSLRDRGFMWDYEQYF.

This chain links TRBV20-1 with TRBJ2-5; TCRdb designates TRBD2, a call that cannot be tested without DNA. Per the germline V gene, CDR1 is DFQATT and CDR2 is SNEGSKA (reference sequence). The CDR3 extends over 15 amino acids. The CDR3 loop reads CSASALAGAQETQYF.

The V gene is TRBV19, the J gene TRBJ2-7; the D gene TCRdb calls, TRBD1, cannot be checked with no DNA. Per germline, CDR1 LNHDA and CDR2 SQIVND (reference sequence). This CDR3 is built from 15 residues. CDR3 sequence reads: CASSTTGSPPGEQYF.

The CDR3 is CASSLSPGTLKETQYF. This chain uses TRBV5-1 with TRBJ2-5; the D call of TRBD2 rests on TCRdb alone, since no DNA is present to check it. There are 16 residues in the CDR3. Looked up from germline, CDR1 is SGHRS and CDR2 is YFSETQ.

V and J are TRBV7-9 and TRBJ2-5; TCRdb indicates TRBD2, and absent DNA this call remains unverified. The CDR3 sequence is 16 residues long. CDR1 is SEHNR, CDR2 FQNEAQ, per germline (reference sequence). CDR3 region: CASSPRSTSGGAAQYF.

V is TRBV24-1 and J is TRBJ1-5; the D call of TRBD1 rests on TCRdb alone, since no DNA is present to check it. The CDR3 totals 16 residues. Germline assignment: CDR1 KGHDR and CDR2 SFDVKD. CDR3 region: CATSRSGTGGSQPQHF.

The chain joins TRBV5-1 to TRBJ1-6; TCRdb returns TRBD1, unconfirmable since there is no DNA. CDR1 is SGHRS, CDR2 YFSETQ, per germline. This CDR3 has 15 amino acids. The CDR3 spells CASSLNQGANSPLHF.

The V gene is TRBV11-2, the J gene TRBJ2-5; TCRdb picks TRBD1, but there is no DNA to check that call. CDR1 and CDR2 from the germline V gene are SGHAT and FQNNGV. The CDR3 is made up of 17 amino acids. CDR3 loop: CASSLEYPVKQGWTQYF.